This T cell receptor beta chain appears in the sequencing data of a study of cytomegalovirus exposure and HLA in healthy donors. Primers: 60 Vbeta forward and 13 Jbeta reverse. Sequencing was performed with immunoSEQ multiplex PCR; in TCRdb, only in-frame clones are kept and a portion is missing. Recorded for this sample: over 200,000 clones. Notes on the study in general: There were reportedly fewer N-insertions in an Asian-associated ancestry cluster than the approximately 600-donor mean, in a later analysis. In an earlier analysis, most TCR beta V segments were productive about 87% or about 30% of the time. It was in a later analysis that TCR association rates were seen to vary by HLA locus, highest for DRB1 and lowest for HLA-C.

As concerns this clone: The target antigen is unknown.

Sequenced material: PBMCs. This receptor was identified in a woman in her 30s in good health and CMV-seropositive.

In DNA, the CDR3 is TGTGCCAGCAGCTTTGACAGGGAGTACGAGCAGTACTTC. It encodes CASSFDREYEQYF. The chain uses TRBV7-2 and TRBJ2-7; 7 positions agree with TRBD1. J was trimmed by 4 bases and V by 3 bases; bases with no gene match: 3. This CDR3 is 13 amino acids long. CDR1 is SGHTA and CDR2 is FQGNSA in the germline V gene.